This T cell receptor (beta chain) was captured in a study of technical replicates of blood from four donors. Per germline, CDR1 MNHEY and CDR2 SMNVEV (reference sequence). Trimming removed 6 bases from V and 2 bases from J; junction bases left unmatched: 10. The CDR3 contains 16 residues. Repertoires were generated with immunoSEQ multiplex PCR, while TCRdb's copy carries only in-frame clones and drops some. The sample lists approximately 6,900 clones, almost 97% occurring once. The count of this clone is one. The sequenced material came from PBMCs. The receptor was isolated from a human donor in good health. This chain connects TRBV27 to TRBJ2-7; TRBD1 matches at 10 bases. CDR3 region: CASRRQGAYGAYEQYF. In nucleotides, the CDR3 is TGTGCCAGCAGAAGACAGGGGGCGTACGGTGCCTACGAGCAGTACTTC.